This TCR beta chain was sequenced during a study of cytomegalovirus exposure and HLA in healthy donors. Study-wide findings and caveats: Association of a missense DCLRE1C variant with TCR beta V- and J-gene trimming was reported in a later analysis.

Trimming shortened V by 7 bases and J by 4 bases, and 10 bases separated the two germline ends. The CDR3 runs 12 residues. CDR1 is MDHEN and CDR2 is SYDVKM in the germline V gene. 13 Jbeta primers and 60 Vbeta primers were used for the PCR. Repertoires were generated with immunoSEQ multiplex PCR, while TCRdb's copy carries only in-frame clones and drops some. The data show about 190,000 clones, with around 75% seen just once and roughly 6.7% held by the top ten. As regards this clone: Its antigen is undetermined.

V usage is TRBV28 and J usage is TRBJ1-1; no clear D. The receptor was isolated from a middle-aged man in good health and CMV-seropositive. Input material: PBMCs. In DNA, the CDR3 is TGTGCCAGCAAATGGCGGGGCACTGAAGCTTTCTTT. Its translation is CASKWRGTEAFF. Based on the CDR3 plus reference TRBV28 and TRBJ1-1, the full variable domain is DVKVTQSSRYLVKRTGEKVFLECVQDMDHENMFWYRQDPGLGLRLIYFSYDVKMKEKGDIPEGYSVSREKKERFSLILESASTNQTSMYLCASKWRGTEAFFGQGTRLTVV.